The clone carrying this T cell receptor (beta chain) was seen only a few times. From the 5' RACE reads, TCRdb called clonotypes with MiXCR, one entry per CDR3 protein. The data show roughly 400,000 distinct CDR3 sequences, approximately 15% seen once. The sample is drawn from a study of T-cell memory formation after mild COVID-19. This CDR3 is built from 12 residues. The V end was cut by 1 base, the J end by 6 bases, with 3 bases between. Germline-derived CDR1 and CDR2 are MNHEY and SVGAGI. V is TRBV6-5 and J is TRBJ2-2; D unclear. Sequences were obtained from PBMCs or a T cell subset sorted from them (not recorded which). The receptor's source is a man between 18 and 29 years old who had mild COVID-19 (a few samples of this study predate the infection). Cell type and time point are not known. CDR3 coding DNA: TGTGCCAGCAGTTACTGGCCCGGGGAGCTGTTTTTT. Its translation: CASSYWPGELFF.